This T cell receptor beta chain was retrieved from a study of T cell repertoires in cytomegalovirus infection. Across the study: Recently identified HLA-C-restricted CMV epitopes were used, and well-studied HLA-B-restricted CMV epitopes were used as well. In public TCR beta signatures, there were indications of both CMV infection and matching HLA type. Study results and caveats: Adding up the frequency of public TCR beta families identified people who carried CMV plus the relevant HLA. CMV-specific TCR beta clonotypes restricted by HLA-C were the ones dominating the ex vivo response.

The V gene lost 3 bases and the J gene lost 7 bases, with 12 bases spanning the gap. The CDR3 totals 14 residues. TCRdb reanalysed the reads using MiXCR and keeps one entry per CDR3 protein. The data contain under 450,000 distinct CDR3 sequences, roughly 34% of them singletons. This clonotype has more than one count but fewer than ten. Its antigen remains unknown. The chain has TRBV12-3 or TRBV12-4 and TRBJ1-4; the D gene is possibly TRBD1 (6 bases). The input for sequencing was cultured PBMCs, taken from culture after CMV antigen stimulation. This clonotype originated in a human donor in good health (CMV status not recorded). Some clones in this sample may be carry-over from other donors' samples. The CDR3 loop is CASSFRQGSEKLFF. In nucleotides, the CDR3 is TGTGCCAGCAGTTTCAGGCAGGGGTCTGAAAAACTGTTTTTT.